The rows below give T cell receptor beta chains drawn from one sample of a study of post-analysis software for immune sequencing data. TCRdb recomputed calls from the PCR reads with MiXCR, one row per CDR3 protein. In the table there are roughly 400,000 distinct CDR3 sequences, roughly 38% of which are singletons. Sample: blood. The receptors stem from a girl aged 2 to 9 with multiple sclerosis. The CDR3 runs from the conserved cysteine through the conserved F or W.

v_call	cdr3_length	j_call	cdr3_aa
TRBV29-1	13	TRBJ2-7	CSAGQGTTYEQYF
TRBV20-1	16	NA	CSARPFSGALGVEQYF
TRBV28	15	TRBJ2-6	CANSRGASGANVLTF
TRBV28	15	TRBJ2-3	CASSLVAKASDTQYF
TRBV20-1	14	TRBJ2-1	CSATFSGSYNEQFF
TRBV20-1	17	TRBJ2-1	CSARVLAGGPPENEQFF
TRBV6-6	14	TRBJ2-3	CASSFGPGANTQYF
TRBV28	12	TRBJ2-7	CASTIRGYEQYF
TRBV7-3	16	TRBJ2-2	CASSFKGRPNTGELFF
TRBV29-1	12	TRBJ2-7	CSVGESHYEQYF
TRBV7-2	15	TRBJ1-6	CASSFGLDYNSPLHF
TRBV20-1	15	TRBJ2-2	CSARGPLMNTGELFF
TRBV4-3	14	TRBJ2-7	CASSQDWLAAEQYF
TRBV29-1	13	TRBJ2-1	CSVDRGSYNEQFF
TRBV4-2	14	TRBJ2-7	CASTTTSGRGEQYF
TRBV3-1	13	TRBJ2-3	CASSRNTGDTQYF
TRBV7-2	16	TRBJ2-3	CASSPQGDSSTDTQYF
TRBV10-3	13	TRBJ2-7	CAIMGEWLHEQYF
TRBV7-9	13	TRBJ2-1	CASNLLAETEQFF
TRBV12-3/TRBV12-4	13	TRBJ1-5	CASRRQGSQPQHF
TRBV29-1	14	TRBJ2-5	CSVGPWSPKEAQYF
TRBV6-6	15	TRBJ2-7	CASSYGSGRGYEQYF
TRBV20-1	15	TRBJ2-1	CSAREGLADYNEQFF
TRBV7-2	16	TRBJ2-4	CASSRLSGRAGDIQYF
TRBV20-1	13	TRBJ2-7	CSARQGATYEQYF
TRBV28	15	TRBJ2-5	CASSVRDRGRETQYF
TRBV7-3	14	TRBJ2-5	CASSPQAGQETQYF
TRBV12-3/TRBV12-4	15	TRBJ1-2	CASSSPRNRHYGYTF
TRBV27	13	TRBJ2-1	CASSLGRRDEQFF
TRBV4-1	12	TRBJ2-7	CASSQALNEQYF
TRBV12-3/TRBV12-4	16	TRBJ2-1	CASSSVTGTPYNEQFF
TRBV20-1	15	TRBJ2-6	CSARDAPPEANVLTF
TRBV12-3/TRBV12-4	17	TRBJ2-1	CASSPSPGQGIGDEQFF
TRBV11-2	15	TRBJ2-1	CASSSAPTLYNEQFF
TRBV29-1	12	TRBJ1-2	CSVSTGNYGYTF
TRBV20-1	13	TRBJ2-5	CSARVAYQETQYF
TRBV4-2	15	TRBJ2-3	CASSQLSGSTDTQYF
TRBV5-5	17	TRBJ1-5	CASSLAGMGASNQPQHF
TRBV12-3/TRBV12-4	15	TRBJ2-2	CASSFGAGSSGELFF
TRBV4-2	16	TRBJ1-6	CASSSDDRSYNSPLHF
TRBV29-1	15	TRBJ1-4	CSVEDRTDPNEKLFF
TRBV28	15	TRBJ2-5	CASSLVAGYQETQYF
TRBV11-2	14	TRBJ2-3	CASRPGHTTDTQYF
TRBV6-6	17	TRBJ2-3	CASSSAGTGVITDTQYF
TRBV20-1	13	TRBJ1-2	CSATIGTGPGVTF
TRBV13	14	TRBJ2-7	CASTVALRTSEQYF
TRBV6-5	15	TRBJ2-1	CASSYSRRQYNEQFF
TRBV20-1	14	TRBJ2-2	CSAEGEGVTGKLFF
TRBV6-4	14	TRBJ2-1	CASLGRGGENEQFF
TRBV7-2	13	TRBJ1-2	CASSPDGIYGYTF
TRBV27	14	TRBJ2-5	CASRTVVIKRTQYF
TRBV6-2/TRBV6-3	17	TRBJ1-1	CASSYTGTGNMNTEAFF
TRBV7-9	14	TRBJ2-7	CASSLGGEPYEQYF
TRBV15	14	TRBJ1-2	CATSRSTVSHGYTF
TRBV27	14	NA	CASSARGRSYEQYF
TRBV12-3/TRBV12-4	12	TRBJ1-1	CASSSWGTEAFF
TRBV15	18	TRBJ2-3	CATSRVWASGKNTDTQYF